This TCR beta chain was recovered during a study of cytomegalovirus exposure and HLA in healthy donors (TCRdb year 2017). Regarding the research as a whole: An earlier analysis of 587 of the donors reported approximately 260 Gb of sequence data and 95 million to 130 million unique TCR beta sequences obtained from 180 million or so T cells. Roughly 320 gigabases of sequencing data and around 80 million unique TCR sequences made up an early release that covered roughly 670 HLA-typed donors. The genetic ancestry cluster associated with self-reported Caucasian donors included approximately 85% of the 398 genotyped donors. The aim of the study was to test whether cataloging public T cell receptors could identify signatures of past pathogen exposure. The study used immunosequencing to profile the T cell repertoires of under 700 subjects and linked those repertoires to cytomegalovirus serostatus. Along with the 666-subject first cohort, a separate validation cohort of over 90 different subjects was used. The study combined high-throughput TCR immunosequencing, statistical association of individual TCRs with disease status, and machine learning to predict cytomegalovirus infection status. A later analysis re-analyzed previously published TCR beta repertoires from 666 donors and added high-resolution HLA genotyping to study TCR occurrence patterns. In the later analysis, no new phenotypic data were used to find candidate immune exposures; instead, reliance was placed on TCR beta sequences and their occurrence across donors. To decide whether each TCR beta V gene segment behaved as functional or pseudogenic, an earlier analysis of some 580 of the donors relied on high-throughput TCR beta sequencing. Donor age, sex, ethnicity and CMV serostatus were compiled together with the repertoire data. A later genetic analysis took genome-wide SNP genotypes for about 65% of the 666 donors and used that subset as a discovery cohort. All discovery cohort repertoires had been generated using a single sequencing platform. Class I and class II HLA loci were covered by the typing at four-digit resolution. The number of donors typed differed by locus, with roughly 620-630 for A, B, C, DRB1 and DQB1, 522 for DQA1, 600 to 610 for DPA1, and some 440 for DPB1. Because of strong linkage in the cohort, four to six DR-DQ haplotypes were treated as single units for association and clustering. Among 398 genotyped donors of the cohort, an average of approximately 200,000 unique TCR beta nucleotide sequences was sequenced per donor, of which approximately 18% were non-productive. General conclusions and limits of the study: While some public TCRs were present in many individuals, most TCR sequences turned up only very rarely across donors. A total of fewer than 200 TCR beta chains were listed by the study as associated with cytomegalovirus. An earlier analysis of approximately 570 of the donors showed that most TCR beta V segments appeared in productive rearrangements either about 87% or about 30% of the time, which broadly matched IMGT annotations. Around 16 rarely observed V segments, including chromosome 9 orphons, were excluded from the earlier analysis of a few hundred of the donors because counts were too low. A further reported finding was that TCR beta sequences accurately predicted the HLA-A and HLA-B alleles for most subjects in the first cohort. Because some donors lacked HLA typing at each locus, the association tests relied only on the typed subset. According to the authors, the approach could potentially be generalized to other disease states and immunological phenotypes. A later genetic analysis reported fewer N-insertions in productive TCRs among donors in an Asian-associated ancestry cluster than the roughly 690-donor mean. Some IMGT-functional V segments, including TRBV6-2 and TRBV6-3, could not be told apart with the 87-base-pair reads, so those segments were excluded. The classifier was reported to diagnose cytomegalovirus status with high specificity and sensitivity in both the original cohort and the validation cohort. When HLA alleles, especially DR and DQ, strongly co-occurred, TCR associations were difficult to assign to individual alleles. Roughly uniform sequencing depth across donors was assumed in presence/absence analyses, although this assumption may not hold. A cluster of highly shared sequence variants was judged likely to represent a technical artifact of the sequencing pipeline. V-gene and J-gene trimming of TCR beta chains was associated with a missense DCLRE1C variant in a later genetic analysis, and the association was replicated in an independent cohort. Most CMV-associated TCR beta chains appeared to be HLA-restricted in a later analysis, and the HLA associations seemed to be driven largely by CMV exposure. At a false discovery rate of 0.05, a later analysis linked 15,000 to 20,000 TCR beta sequences to specific HLA alleles. CMV serostatus was the only immune exposure information available for the cohort. In a later analysis, TCR association rates were found to vary across HLA loci, with the most associated TCRs seen for DRB1 alleles and the fewest for HLA-C alleles. In vitro tests confirmed that a few of the cytomegalovirus-associated TCR beta chains recognize cytomegalovirus antigens. Correlated functional status among segregating V segments might reflect linkage disequilibrium, but an unknown experimental factor could not be ruled out. The cohort was sequenced for TCR beta chains only, and without alpha or paired-chain data the features that could be detected were limited. Several of the top co-occurrence clusters appeared to be linked to parvovirus B19, influenza, CMV and Epstein-Barr virus, according to a later analysis. A later analysis found that HLA-associated TCR beta chains were more clonally expanded and had lower generation probabilities than equally common non-associated chains.

The cohort was made up of 666 healthy bone marrow donors. All cohort members were sampled while nominally healthy, although unrecorded immune exposures were likely present. The donor tested CMV seropositive, placing the donor among the 289 seropositive members of the cohort. Each donor provided a peripheral blood sample, and peripheral blood mononuclear cells were used for TCR beta sequencing. Genomic DNA was extracted from the blood cell samples with the Qiagen DNeasy Blood Extraction Kit. A note on this clone: There is no known antigen for this receptor. Base qualities are missing; no much larger clone stands one base away.

The library was made by the immunoSEQ multiplex PCR assay. The multiplex PCR relied on a mix of 60 forward primers for TCR Vbeta segments and 13 reverse primers for TCR Jbeta segments. The CDR3 region of rearranged TCR beta genes was amplified from genomic DNA with a multiplex PCR assay. The Illumina HiSeq System was used to sequence the amplified TCR beta libraries as 87-base-pair reads. The authors' analysis ran thus. A later analysis tallied 75 million to 95 million unique TCR beta chains across the 666 repertoires, and 10 million to 11 million of those chains were shared by two or more donors. A nearest-neighbor algorithm error-corrected the raw reads and collapsed the reads into unique sequences, merging closely related sequences to remove PCR and sequencing errors. To assign V, D and J gene segments, CDR3 sequences were aligned to IMGT reference sequences. For a sequence to be retained, a match of at least six nucleotides to both a V gene segment and a J gene segment was required. A rearrangement counted as productive if the CDR3 had no stop codons and remained in frame with V and J, and every other rearrangement counted as non-productive. Following IMGT convention, CDR3 was defined as the stretch from the second conserved V-encoded cysteine to the conserved J-encoded phenylalanine. The earlier analysis of 450 to 750 of the donors excluded any sequence lacking an unambiguous match to a single V gene segment. An earlier analysis of approximately 590 of the donors classified V segments as functional when productive rearrangements were above 56.7% and as segregating when the standard deviation between donors was above 5%. A statistical classification framework was developed to diagnose cytomegalovirus status using the catalog of TCR beta chain sequences. In a later analysis, TCR nucleotide sequences were compared against IMGT/GENE-DB human TR gene sequences so that V and J genes could be assigned. A later analysis assigned CDR3 sequences and most-parsimonious VDJ recombination scenarios with the TCRdist pipeline. A later analysis defined each TCR beta chain by its CDR3 amino acid sequence plus V-gene family, and excluded reads lacking a unique V-gene family. A later analysis removed several hundred highly shared, low-generation-probability nucleotide sequences to deal with suspected cross-contamination and a sequencing artifact. For each public chain, a later analysis derived a clonal expansion index from normalized ranks of inferred template counts within each repertoire. A later analysis computed generation probabilities with a VDJ recombination model fitted to out-of-frame rearrangements, and checked the results against IGoR. Hypergeometric tests were used in a later analysis to score TCR-TCR, TCR-HLA and TCR-CMV co-occurrence, with a repertoire-size bias correction applied to the TCR pairs. False discovery rates were estimated in a later analysis by permuting HLA or CMV assignments 20 times. In a later analysis, co-occurring TCRs were grouped using DBSCAN, and TCRdist sequence similarity was added for clustering within HLA-allele-positive subsets. Repertoires with fewer than 30,000 or more than 120,000 public chains were left out of co-occurrence clustering, as were about five repertoires with anomalous nucleotide sharing. TCRdb took this table from immuneACCESS and kept in-frame rearrangements with V and J called. Such tables lack part of the clones; where checked against another copy, unresolved V genes explain under half of the gap, and the rest is unexplained. V and J calls and clone size are those listed in that table; D and trimming were worked out from the DNA. The sample table shows around 160,000 clones, and around four fifths are seen once. The ten largest clones capture 7.4% of the sample.

The CDR3 runs 12 amino acids, cysteine and phenylalanine included. Of the read, only the CDR3 DNA is kept; its 36 bases are in frame from base 1. The germline V gene (reference sequence) sets CDR1 to LNHDA and CDR2 to SQIVND. Relative to germline, V is 9 bases shorter and J is 8 bases shorter, with 16 bases between their ends. The rearranged segments are TRBV19 and TRBJ1-1; the best D guess is TRBD1, with 5 bases matching. Sequenced material: PBMCs. The source of this sequence is a male donor in good health and CMV-seropositive. The CDR3 region has the sequence CASSGASREAFF. Read as DNA, the sequence is TGTGCCAGCAGCGGGGCTTCGAGAGAAGCTTTCTTT.